This TCR beta chain was recovered during a study of T cell changes during pregnancy in multiple sclerosis. This clone occurred a few times. Trimming left V 6 bases short and J 3 bases short, with 8 bases between. The length of the CDR3 is 11 residues. Per germline, CDR1 DFQATT and CDR2 SNEGSKA (reference sequence). Profiling relied on immunoSEQ multiplex PCR, and the TCRdb table lists in-frame clones only, not all of them. Among 70,000 to 95,000 clones listed, approximately 90% were seen once. The receptor was isolated from a female donor with multiple sclerosis, enrolled in a pregnancy study. The gene calls are TRBV20-1 and TRBJ1-1; D is undetermined. This specimen was peripheral blood, taken before pregnancy. The CDR3 coding sequence is TGCAGTGCCTCGGGGTACACTGAAGCTTTCTTT. Translation gives CSASGYTEAFF.